A selection of T cell receptor beta chains follows, all from one sample in a study of monozygotic twins with inflammatory bowel disease. TCRdb reprocessed the 5' RACE reads, with one entry per CDR3 protein and no DNA. Here the sample table reports 300,000 to 400,000 distinct CDR3 sequences. The source material was blood. These receptor sequences come from a human donor with ulcerative colitis or Crohn's disease, or a healthy co-twin of an affected twin (not recorded which). Both conserved end residues are part of each CDR3. Fields, in order: CDR3 length, J gene, V gene, CDR3 protein.

12	TRBJ2-7	TRBV9	CASSPKNGEQYF
18	TRBJ2-5	TRBV11-1	CASSTGLAGGPLQETQYF
16	TRBJ2-7	TRBV6-5	CASSFQGVADSYEQYF
13	TRBJ2-3	TRBV29-1	CSVGDPLLDTQYF
13	TRBJ2-7	TRBV20-1	CSVPVWGWGEQYF
13	TRBJ1-1	TRBV29-1	CSVEADSDTEAFF
14	TRBJ2-5	TRBV9	CASSVGQGGETQYF
15	TRBJ2-3	TRBV7-2	CASSLTGPPGGTQYF
13	TRBJ1-1	TRBV30	CAWRKQGNTEAFF
14	TRBJ2-2	TRBV7-8	CASSLAPGTGELFF
14	TRBJ2-7	TRBV4-1	CASSPYASGNEQYF
18	TRBJ1-2	TRBV11-2	CASSHAIGSSQSNYGYTF
16	TRBJ2-6	TRBV6-5	CASSWDRNSGANVLTF
11	TRBJ2-1	TRBV20-1	CSATELESPFF
14	TRBJ2-7	TRBV12-3/TRBV12-4	CASSKLAGANEQYF
16	TRBJ2-2	TRBV4-1	CASSPTGGGWTGELFF
17	TRBJ2-5	TRBV11-2	CASSLDWATGEKETQYF
13	TRBJ2-5	TRBV7-9	CASSLGQRETQYF
15	TRBJ2-3	TRBV28	CASSPPGQRTDTQYF
16	TRBJ2-1	TRBV7-9	CASSSRTSGAYNEQFF
15	TRBJ2-2	TRBV9	CASSGGPSHTGELFF
13	TRBJ2-4	TRBV28	CASRWGRENMQYF
15	TRBJ1-6	TRBV18	CASSPDSFYNSPLHF
15	TRBJ1-6	TRBV6-5	CASSYSRSDNSPLHF
14	TRBJ2-5	TRBV5-4	CASSLSSAQETQYF
14	TRBJ2-5	TRBV5-1	CASSLDTVQETQYF
15	TRBJ2-3	TRBV5-1	CASSPGTGQTDTQYF
19	TRBJ1-6	TRBV7-3	CASSLTFGRLQVYNSPLHF
15	TRBJ1-2	TRBV12-3/TRBV12-4	CASSLSPESLRGYTF
14	TRBJ2-7	TRBV5-1	CASSLGQGNYEQYF
12	TRBJ1-5	TRBV29-1	CSVETGGQPQHF
13	TRBJ2-7	TRBV10-3	CAISRGVDYEQYF
12	TRBJ1-2	TRBV12-3/TRBV12-4	CASSLEPRGYTF
13	TRBJ2-4	TRBV3-1	CASSQSGVNMQYF
13	TRBJ2-7	TRBV6-5	CASRPGGLYEQYF
16	TRBJ2-5	TRBV20-1	CSAHGLAGGPGETQYF
15	TRBJ2-7	TRBV5-1	CASSLDVLGGYEQYF
13	TRBJ1-2	TRBV30	CAWSAFISLGYTF
16	TRBJ1-5	TRBV5-6	CASSSPRRMPNQPQHF
13	TRBJ2-5	TRBV7-9	CASSFPSSETQYF
16	TRBJ1-5	TRBV14	CASSQGPGQFNQPQHF
12	TRBJ1-3	TRBV30	CAWKDPGNTIYF
12	TRBJ2-2	TRBV27	CASSIHTGELFF
16	TRBJ1-1	TRBV12-3/TRBV12-4	CASTLRAQGGVTEAFF
13	TRBJ2-1	TRBV29-1	CSVVRPSYNEQFF
16	TRBJ2-3	TRBV20-1	CSARDPTSGRGDTQYF
15	TRBJ2-1	TRBV30	CAWSVGMGSYNEQFF
13	TRBJ1-1	TRBV7-6	CASSLDMGAEAFF
20	TRBJ2-7	TRBV10-3	CAISESSRASGRALPYEQYF
16	TRBJ2-1	TRBV5-1	CASSWLGSGSYNEQFF
16	TRBJ1-1	TRBV12-3/TRBV12-4	CASSTGGAAGNTEAFF
14	TRBJ2-1	TRBV28	CASRFSGSLNEQFF
16	TRBJ1-2	TRBV5-1	CASSRDGGQGGYGYTF
17	TRBJ2-1	TRBV5-1	CASSQGGLVGSYNEQFF